Below, 32 T cell receptor beta chains from the same sample are listed, as sequenced in a study of CD8 T cells in Susac syndrome. Random-hexamer reverse transcription was applied to 0.5 to 1 ug RNA. MiXCR, run by TCRdb on the immunoSEQ multiplex PCR reads, gives a single entry per CDR3 protein. This sample has about 130,000 distinct CDR3 sequences; more than 90% occur once, and the top ten carry more than 0.095%. The sample comprised CD4+ T cells from PBMCs. Receptors originate from a human donor in good health.

The V call is TRBV27, the J call TRBJ1-1, with 7 bases that match TRBD1. Germline CDR1 and CDR2: MNHEY and SMNVEV (reference sequence). The CDR3 length is 16 residues. The V gene end was trimmed by 0 bases and the J gene end by 5 bases; junction bases not matched to a gene: 9. The DNA of the CDR3 is TGTGCCAGCAGTTTATCACGGACAGGCCTACGAACTGAAGCTTTCTTT. Protein product: CASSLSRTGLRTEAFF.

The J gene is TRBJ2-1, the V gene TRBV6-1, with 11 nucleotides matching TRBD2. J lost 4 bases, V lost 5 bases, and 4 bases had no gene match. The CDR3 loop spans 15 amino acids. From germline, CDR1 is MNHNS and CDR2 SASEGT. DNA for the CDR3: TGTGCCAGCAGTTCCGGGACTAGCGGATACAATGAGCAGTTCTTC. This sequence encodes CASSSGTSGYNEQFF.

V usage is TRBV7-2 and J usage is TRBJ2-7, with D perhaps TRBD1 or TRBD2 (6 bases each). The CDR3 runs to 13 residues. Germline V CDR1 and CDR2: SGHTA, FQGNSA. Between the trimmed V and J ends, which lost 8 bases and 1 base, there was a span of 12 bases. In DNA, the CDR3 is TGTGCCAGCGCAGAAGGGGGGTCCTACGAGCAGTACTTC. Amino acids: CASAEGGSYEQYF. The variable domain in full, with the rest retrieved from reference TRBV7-2 and TRBJ2-7, is GAGVSQSPSNKVTEKGKDVELRCDPISGHTALYWYRQSLGQGLEFLIYFQGNSAPDKSGLPSDRFSAERTGGSVSTLTIQRTQQEDSAVYLCASAEGGSYEQYFGPGTRLTVT.

The CDR3 nucleotides are TGTGCCAGCAGCCCGAGGCCGGGGGGCTCCTACGAGCAGTACTTC. Translation gives CASSPRPGGSYEQYF. This sequence joins TRBV16 and TRBJ2-7; 7 positions agree with TRBD2. Looked up from germline, CDR1 is KGHSY and CDR2 is FQNENV. Unmatched junction bases numbered 6, after V lost 4 bases and J lost 0 bases. The CDR3 consists of 15 residues.

This clonotype was counted a few times. V usage is TRBV5-1 and J usage is TRBJ2-4; 9 positions match TRBD1. The CDR3 consists of 14 residues. The junction had 6 bases not matched to a gene; V was cut back by 4 bases and J by 7 bases. Germline CDR1 SGHRS, CDR2 YFSETQ. The CDR3 sequence: CASSTTGGANIQYF. Here the CDR3 DNA reads TGCGCCAGCAGCACCACAGGGGGCGCGAACATTCAGTACTTC.

The chain links TRBV3-1 to TRBJ1-2; D ambiguous. Trimming took off 3 bases at V and 4 bases at J, with 6 bases between the two ends. Per germline, CDR1 LGHDT and CDR2 YNNKEL (reference sequence). The length of the CDR3 is 12 residues. CDR3 sequence (DNA): TGTGCCAGCAGCCAGGGAGGCTATGGCTACACCTTC. Encoded protein: CASSQGGYGYTF.

The chain has TRBV7-9 and TRBJ2-4; D unclear. Per the germline V gene, CDR1 is SEHNR and CDR2 is FQNEAQ (reference sequence). The V end lost 4 bases, the J end lost 0 bases, and 13 bases lay between the germline ends. The CDR3 totals 16 residues. CDR3 nucleotide sequence: TGTGCCAGCAGCTCCCCAACAGAGATAGCCAAAAACATTCAGTACTTC. It specifies CASSSPTEIAKNIQYF.

The chain recombines TRBV30 with TRBJ2-2; unclear D gene. There are 15 residues in the CDR3. V lost 3 bases to trimming and J lost 3 bases, with 14 bases between them. The germline CDR1 and CDR2 sequences are GTSNPN and SVGIG (reference sequence). The CDR3: CAWSGRNSHTGELFF. CDR3 bases: TGTGCCTGGAGCGGGCGGAACTCTCACACCGGGGAGCTGTTTTTT.

The chain has TRBV12-3 or TRBV12-4 and TRBJ1-2; D unresolved. The CDR3 extends over 12 amino acids. The V end lost 1 base, the J end lost 7 bases, and 7 bases lay between the germline ends. The CDR3 DNA is TGTGCCAGCAGTTTAGGGGAAGGTGGCTACACCTTC. As protein: CASSLGEGGYTF.

This clonotype was observed a few times. The chain joins TRBV6-1 to TRBJ2-7; D not certain. V was shortened by 5 bases and J by 4 bases, with 6 bases between the two germline ends. The germline CDR1 and CDR2 sequences are MNHNS and SASEGT. The CDR3 is 11 residues long. CDR3 amino acids: CASSHEYEQYF. CDR3 bases: TGTGCCAGCAGTCACGAATACGAGCAGTACTTC.

The table lists this clonotype with a count of one. The chain has TRBV19 and TRBJ1-1, with D tentatively TRBD1 (5 bases). Germline assignment: CDR1 LNHDA and CDR2 SQIVND (reference sequence). V lost 3 bases and J lost 3, with 14 bases in between. This CDR3 region has 15 residues. CDR3 sequence (DNA): TGTGCCAGTAGTATGGCCCCGGGGGGGTACACTGAAGCTTTCTTT. This codes for CASSMAPGGYTEAFF.

This chain uses TRBV19 with TRBJ1-2; tentative D call: TRBD1 (5 bases). This CDR3 spans 15 amino acids. Germline V gene data show CDR1 as LNHDA and CDR2 as SQIVND (reference sequence). V was clipped by 4 bases and J by 4 bases, with 16 bases between them. Written as DNA, the CDR3 is TGTGCCAGTAGTACCACCCGGGACGGGTCCTATGGCTACACCTTC. Translated: CASSTTRDGSYGYTF. The whole variable domain, remainder taken from reference TRBV19 and TRBJ1-2, is DGGITQSPKYLFRKEGQNVTLSCEQNLNHDAMYWYRQDPGQGLRLIYYSQIVNDFQKGDIAEGYSVSREKKESFPLTVTSAQKNPTAFYLCASSTTRDGSYGYTFGSGTRLTVV.

This clonotype was picked up a small number of times. The chain uses TRBV28 and TRBJ2-7; D ambiguous. The CDR3 is 12 residues long. Germline values: CDR1 MDHEN, CDR2 SYDVKM. Trimming took off 5 bases at V and 4 bases at J, with 9 bases between the two ends. CDR3 protein: CASSAFSYEQYF. DNA for the CDR3: TGTGCCAGCAGTGCCTTTAGTTACGAGCAGTACTTC.

The chain joins TRBV28 to TRBJ1-2, with 9 positions matching TRBD1. The CDR3 loop spans 14 amino acids. Germline CDR1 reads MDHEN; CDR2 reads SYDVKM. Trimming took 5 bases from V and 2 from J; bases not matched to a gene: 3. The CDR3 reads CASSQTGGNYGYTF. The CDR3 DNA is TGTGCCAGCAGTCAGACAGGGGGAAACTATGGCTACACCTTC.

The V call is TRBV3-1, the J call TRBJ1-1; tentative D call: TRBD1 (5 bases). Trimming pared 5 bases from V and 4 bases from J, leaving 17 bases between. This CDR3 is 15 amino acids long. The germline V gene has CDR1 LGHDT and CDR2 YNNKEL (reference sequence). For the CDR3, the DNA is TGTGCCAGCAGCAAAGCCCAGGGCCCGGGCACTGAAGCTTTCTTT. Translating it yields CASSKAQGPGTEAFF.

The chain is built from TRBV10-3 and TRBJ2-5, with D hard to call. The V end lost 0 bases, the J end lost 2 bases, and 7 bases lay between the germline ends. The germline CDR1 and CDR2 sequences are ENHRY and SYGVKD. CDR3 length equals 14 residues. Written as DNA, the CDR3 is TGTGCCATCAGTGAGTCGCTGTCTCAAGAGACCCAGTACTTC. It encodes CAISESLSQETQYF.

The gene calls are TRBV13 and TRBJ1-1; D ambiguous. CDR1 is PRHDT, CDR2 FYEKMQ, per germline (reference sequence). There are 14 residues in the CDR3. Trimming took off 4 bases at V and 6 bases at J, with 15 bases between the two ends. The CDR3 loop is CASSSLGSLAEAFF. As DNA, the CDR3 is TGTGCCAGCAGCTCGTTAGGGTCCCTGGCTGAAGCTTTCTTT. The whole variable domain, filled in from reference TRBV13 and TRBJ1-1, reads AAGVIQSPRHLIKEKRETATLKCYPIPRHDTVYWYQQGPGQDPQFLISFYEKMQSDKGSIPDRFSAQQFSDYHSELNMSSLELGDSALYFCASSSLGSLAEAFFGQGTRLTVV.

In DNA form, the CDR3 reads TGTGCCAGCAGTTGGGACAGGGCTGGGGCCAACGTCCTGACTTTC. Residues: CASSWDRAGANVLTF. The gene calls are TRBV6-2 or TRBV6-3 and TRBJ2-6; the match to TRBD1 covers 9 bases. The CDR3 is made up of 15 amino acids. Unmatched junction bases numbered 0, after V lost 4 bases and J lost 2 bases. The germline V gene encodes CDR1 MNHEY and CDR2 SVGEGT.

The CDR3 reads CASSQDRPAVSYEQYF. The CDR3 DNA is TGTGCCAGCAGCCAAGATCGTCCAGCGGTTTCCTACGAGCAGTACTTC. The chain recombines TRBV3-1 with TRBJ2-7; D is perhaps TRBD2 (5 bases). This CDR3 is built from 16 residues. Trimming cost V 0 bases and J 1 base, with 13 bases left between them. The germline gives CDR1 LGHDT, CDR2 YNNKEL (reference sequence).

V usage is TRBV29-1 and J usage is TRBJ2-7, with TRBD1 identical over 8 bases. After removal of 0 bases from V and 1 base from J, the junction contained 5 bases not matched to a gene. CDR3 size: 15 residues. Germline V CDR1 and CDR2: SQVTM, ANQGSEA. The CDR3 loop is CSVEDRDRGSYEQYF. DNA for the CDR3: TGCAGCGTTGAAGATCGTGACAGGGGTTCCTACGAGCAGTACTTC.

V and J are TRBV29-1 and TRBJ2-1; D is unresolved. Trimming took off 2 bases at V and 3 bases at J, with 2 bases between the two ends. The CDR3 is made up of 11 amino acids. CDR1 and CDR2 from the germline V gene are SQVTM and ANQGSEA. The CDR3 bases are TGCAGCGTTGAACTCTACAATGAGCAGTTCTTC. As protein: CSVELYNEQFF.

J is TRBJ2-1 and V is TRBV6-1, with D perhaps given as TRBD1 or TRBD2 (5 bases each). CDR3 size: 12 residues. Germline values: CDR1 MNHNS, CDR2 SASEGT. The V and J ends lost 6 bases and 12 bases respectively, with 15 bases between them. The DNA of the CDR3 is TGTGCCAGCAGCGATCCGGGACCGCTGCAGTTCTTC. Translated, it gives CASSDPGPLQFF.

The J gene is TRBJ1-2, the V gene TRBV27, with D possibly matching TRBD1 (5 bases). The ends were cut back, 6 bases at V and 8 bases at J, with 19 bases in the middle. CDR1 and CDR2 from the germline V gene are MNHEY and SMNVEV (reference sequence). CDR3 length: 14 residues. The CDR3: CASRSTGTLYGYTF. DNA for the CDR3: TGTGCCAGCAGGTCTACCGGGACGCTCTACGGCTACACCTTC.

As DNA, the CDR3 is TGCGCCAGCAGCTTGGAGGCAGGGAGGGCTGAAGCTTTCTTT. Protein: CASSLEAGRAEAFF. The chain uses TRBV5-1 and TRBJ1-1; maybe TRBD1 (5 bases). This CDR3 comprises 14 residues. With 0 bases removed from V and 6 bases from J, the gap between germline ends came to 12 bases. Germline V CDR1 and CDR2: SGHRS, YFSETQ.

The V call is TRBV20-1, the J call TRBJ2-6; D is unclear. Between the trimmed V and J ends, which lost 3 bases and 5 bases, there was a span of 11 bases. This CDR3 contains 14 residues. Germline V gene data show CDR1 as DFQATT and CDR2 as SNEGSKA (reference sequence). The CDR3 reads CSARVPRRANVLTF. The CDR3 DNA reads as TGCAGTGCTAGGGTACCCCGTAGGGCCAACGTCCTGACTTTC.

V usage is TRBV28 and J usage is TRBJ1-3, with 10 bases lining up with TRBD1. From germline, CDR1 is MDHEN and CDR2 SYDVKM. J gave up 4 bases and V 6 bases, and 6 bases lay outside the gene matches. The CDR3 has 15 amino acids. The CDR3 DNA follows: TGTGCCAGCAGGCCGGGACAGGGGATAGGAAACACCATATATTTT. Its protein is CASRPGQGIGNTIYF. Looking up the rest from reference TRBV28 and TRBJ1-3 gives the full variable domain: DVKVTQSSRYLVKRTGEKVFLECVQDMDHENMFWYRQDPGLGLRLIYFSYDVKMKEKGDIPEGYSVSREKKERFSLILESASTNQTSMYLCASRPGQGIGNTIYFGEGSWLTVV.

V is TRBV12-3 or TRBV12-4 and J is TRBJ2-1; D uncertain. This CDR3 spans 15 amino acids. With 1 base removed from V and 5 bases from J, the gap between germline ends came to 12 bases. CDR3 protein: CASSLGSGAHNEQFF. The CDR3 region has the DNA TGTGCCAGCAGTTTAGGGTCCGGAGCTCACAATGAGCAGTTCTTC.

The chain uses TRBV24-1 and TRBJ2-3; 12 bases line up with TRBD2. After removal of 4 bases from V and 4 bases from J, the junction contained 5 bases not matched to a gene. The CDR3 is made up of 16 amino acids. Germline V gene sequence: CDR1 KGHDR, CDR2 SFDVKD. The CDR3 bases are TGTGCCACCAGTGAAGGTCTAGCGGGAGGGTCAGATACGCAGTATTTT. The encoded protein is CATSEGLAGGSDTQYF.

On this clonotype: An end of the junction does not agree with germline; a read error may underlie this. The chain employs TRBV6-2 or TRBV6-3 and TRBJ1-5, with unresolved D. The CDR3 has 14 residues. Germline V gene sequence: CDR1 MNHEY, CDR2 SVGEGT. The CDR3 bases are TGTGTCAGCAGTTTTTTGCCGGGCAATCAGCCCCAGCATTTT. Amino acids: CVSSFLPGNQPQHF.

The chain uses TRBV29-1 and TRBJ2-7, with 8 bases identical to TRBD2. Looked up from germline, CDR1 is SQVTM and CDR2 is ANQGSEA. CDR3 size: 13 residues. V lost 7 bases to trimming and J lost 2 bases; unmatched junction nucleotides: 7. CDR3 nucleotides: TGCAGCGCTTCAACGGGACTAGCCTACGAGCAGTACTTC. Residues: CSASTGLAYEQYF.

The chain employs TRBV12-3 or TRBV12-4 and TRBJ1-2; D not resolved. The V end lost 4 bases, the J end lost 8 bases, and 14 bases lay between the germline ends. CDR3 length: 13 residues. CDR3 DNA: TGTGCCAGCAGTTCATTCGACCTGGGAGGCTACACCTTC. It is translated as CASSSFDLGGYTF.

The V gene is TRBV3-1, the J gene TRBJ2-1; TRBD1 matches at 7 bases. Germline V gene data show CDR1 as LGHDT and CDR2 as YNNKEL (reference sequence). CDR3 length: 15 residues. Trimming removed 4 bases from V and 5 bases from J; junction bases left unmatched: 8. CDR3 in amino acids: CASSPTGPLNNEQFF. DNA of the CDR3: TGTGCCAGCAGCCCGACAGGGCCCCTTAACAATGAGCAGTTCTTC.